This TCR beta chain derives from a study of T-cell reconstitution after alpha-beta-depleted transplantation in children. In its sample, this clonotype was seen many times. TCRbeta library preparation incorporated unique molecular identifiers. MiXCR was run by TCRdb on the PCR reads, yielding one entry per CDR3 protein. Among 600,000 to 700,000 distinct CDR3 sequences listed, 16% were seen once. V lost 0 bases to trimming and J lost 2 bases; unmatched junction nucleotides: 7. CDR1 is DFQATT, CDR2 SNEGSKA, per germline (reference sequence). This CDR3 has 15 residues. The chain is built from TRBV20-1 and TRBJ2-7; TRBD1 agrees at 7 bases. The clonotype was recovered from a human donor who donated a stem cell graft to a child with acute myeloid leukemia. This material consisted of PBMCs from the stem cell graft donor, taken from the stem cell graft. The CDR3 reads CSARDKQGSPYEQYF. The CDR3 nucleotides are TGCAGTGCTAGAGATAAACAGGGGAGCCCCTACGAGCAGTACTTC.